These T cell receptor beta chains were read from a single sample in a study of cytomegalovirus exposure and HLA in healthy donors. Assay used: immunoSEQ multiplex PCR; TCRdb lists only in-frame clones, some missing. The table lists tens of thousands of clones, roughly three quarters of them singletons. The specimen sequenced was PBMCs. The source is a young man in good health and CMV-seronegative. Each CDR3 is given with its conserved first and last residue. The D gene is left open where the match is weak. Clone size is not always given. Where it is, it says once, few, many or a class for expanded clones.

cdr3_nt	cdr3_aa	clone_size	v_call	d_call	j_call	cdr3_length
TGTGCCACCCAGACACGAGGGCACGACTCTGGGGCCAACGTCCTGACTTTC	CATQTRGHDSGANVLTF	.	TRBV10-3	.	TRBJ2-6	17
TGTGCCAGCAGTCCTGACAGGGGGAGGAATGAAAAACTGTTTTTT	CASSPDRGRNEKLFF	.	TRBV2	TRBD1	TRBJ1-4	15
TGTGCCAGCAGTGGGCGGACAGGGATAGCCAATCAGCCCCAGCATTTT	CASSGRTGIANQPQHF	.	TRBV6-1	TRBD1	TRBJ1-5	16
TGTGCCAGCAGCGCTCGACTAGCGGGCCTCTCCTACAATGAGCAGTTCTTC	CASSARLAGLSYNEQFF	.	TRBV9	TRBD2	TRBJ2-1	17
TGCAGCGCCAGGGACAGGAGGTACGAGCAGTACTTC	CSARDRRYEQYF	.	TRBV29-1	TRBD1	TRBJ2-7	12
TGTGCCAGCTCACCTTCACAGGGGGCGATTCAGCCCCAGCATTTT	CASSPSQGAIQPQHF	.	TRBV18	TRBD1	TRBJ1-5	15
TGTGCCAGCAGTCCCGAAGGGGGCCAGCCCCAGCATTTT	CASSPEGGQPQHF	.	TRBV7-2	TRBD1	TRBJ1-5	13
TGTGCCAGCAGCTTAGGACCAGGGGGCTTAGGCGGGGAGCTGTTTTTT	CASSLGPGGLGGELFF	.	TRBV7-8	TRBD1	TRBJ2-2	16
TGTGCCAGCAGTTTAGGAGGGCACTATGGCTACACCTTC	CASSLGGHYGYTF	.	TRBV28	.	TRBJ1-2	13
TGCAGCGTTGAAGGTGGGCTAGCGGGGTCGGAGGAGTATTTT	CSVEGGLAGSEEYF	.	TRBV29-1	TRBD2	TRBJ2-3	14
TGTGCCAGCAGCGAAGAAATACCGGGACAGGACTCCTACAATGAGCAGTTCTTC	CASSEEIPGQDSYNEQFF	.	TRBV9	TRBD1	TRBJ2-1	18
TGCGCCAGCAGCTTAGAAGACAATACGCAGTATTTT	CASSLEDNTQYF	.	TRBV5-1	.	TRBJ2-3	12
TGTGCCAGCCCGGGGGGAGCGGGAGGGCCTAGAGATACGCAGTATTTT	CASPGGAGGPRDTQYF	.	TRBV7-2	TRBD2	TRBJ2-3	16
TGCGCCAGCAGCCAAGATTTTGAGCGAAGCACTGAAGCTTTCTTT	CASSQDFERSTEAFF	.	TRBV4-1	.	TRBJ1-1	15
TGTGCCAGCAGTTATGGATTCGGGACACCCTCCTACGAGCAGTACTTC	CASSYGFGTPSYEQYF	.	TRBV28	.	TRBJ2-7	16
TGTGCCAGCAGAACAGGGGCCGGGGAGCTGTTTTTT	CASRTGAGELFF	.	TRBV11-3	TRBD1	TRBJ2-2	12
TGCGCCAGCAGCCCTCGACAGGGAAACTACGAGCAGTACTTC	CASSPRQGNYEQYF	once	TRBV4-1	TRBD1	TRBJ2-7	14
TGTGCCAGCAGGGGACTAGCCGACTACGAGCAGTACTTC	CASRGLADYEQYF	.	TRBV27	TRBD2	TRBJ2-7	13
TGCGCCAGCAGCAGGGACAGGGTCAGGGATACGCAGTATTTT	CASSRDRVRDTQYF	.	TRBV5-1	TRBD1	TRBJ2-3	14
TGTGCCAGCAGCGCCAACACAGATACGCAGTATTTT	CASSANTDTQYF	.	TRBV9	.	TRBJ2-3	12
TGTGCCAGCTCACCAGATGCAGGGGGGAACATTCAGTACTTC	CASSPDAGGNIQYF	.	TRBV18	.	TRBJ2-4	14
TGTGCCACCAGCCCCAGGGGCCGCCTCCGGGGTGGCTACACCTTC	CATSPRGRLRGGYTF	.	TRBV15	.	TRBJ1-2	15
TGTGCCAGCCGGGGACAGGGGAATCAGCCCCAGCATTTT	CASRGQGNQPQHF	.	TRBV2	TRBD1	TRBJ1-5	13
TGTGCCAGAATCATGGCCGGCAGACTAACCTACGAGCAGTACTTC	CARIMAGRLTYEQYF	.	TRBV5-3	.	TRBJ2-7	15
TGTTCCAGCGCCAGGGAGGGCTCACCCCTCCACTTT	CSSAREGSPLHF	.	TRBV7-9	.	TRBJ1-6	12
TGTGCCAGCAGGACTAGCGGGAGTTCTGGCGAGCAGTACTTC	CASRTSGSSGEQYF	.	TRBV6-6	TRBD2	TRBJ2-7	14
TGTGCCAGCAGTGAAGAACGGGACAGGAAGAAAGCTTTCTTT	CASSEERDRKKAFF	.	TRBV28	TRBD1	TRBJ1-1	14
TGTGCCAGCAGTCCCCCTCGACATCGGTACCAAGAGACCCAGTACTTC	CASSPPRHRYQETQYF	.	TRBV28	.	TRBJ2-5	16
TGTGCCAGCAGTTTACAGGGGACCGGGGAGCTGTTTTTT	CASSLQGTGELFF	.	TRBV2	TRBD1	TRBJ2-2	13
TGTGCCAGCAGCTCGATGGCAGTCTCCACTGAAGCTTTCTTT	CASSSMAVSTEAFF	.	TRBV11-2	.	TRBJ1-1	14
TGTGCCAGCAGGCGGACAGGGGGCCGCGCCGGCTATGGCTACACCTTC	CASRRTGGRAGYGYTF	.	TRBV6-4	TRBD1	TRBJ1-2	16
TGCGCCAGCAGCTATGGACCCGCTCGGGGAGAGACCCAGTACTTC	CASSYGPARGETQYF	.	TRBV5-1	.	TRBJ2-5	15
TGTGCCAGCAGTGAACTACAGGGCACTAATGAAAAACTGTTTTTT	CASSELQGTNEKLFF	.	TRBV2	.	TRBJ1-4	15
TGTGCCAGCTCAGGGACAGTGAACACTGAAGCTTTCTTT	CASSGTVNTEAFF	.	TRBV18	TRBD1	TRBJ1-1	13
TGTGCCAGCAGCCTTGGTGTTTTGAGTTCACCCCTCCACTTT	CASSLGVLSSPLHF	.	TRBV5-8	.	TRBJ1-6	14
TGTGCCAGCAGCTTAGCGTTGGGAGGGTCAAACACTGAAGCTTTCTTT	CASSLALGGSNTEAFF	.	TRBV7-9	.	TRBJ1-1	16
TGTGCCAGCTCACCACCTTCGGGGGGGCCAGGGACCCAGTACTTC	CASSPPSGGPGTQYF	.	TRBV18	TRBD2	TRBJ2-5	15
TGTGCCAGCAGTAAGACAGGGATAGTGAATGAAAAACTGTTTTTT	CASSKTGIVNEKLFF	few	TRBV6-6	TRBD1	TRBJ1-4	15
TGTGCCAGCAGCTTGGACGGGACAGGGGTAACAGACACCATATATTTT	CASSLDGTGVTDTIYF	.	TRBV5-6	TRBD1	TRBJ1-3	16
TGTGCCAGCAGCACAGGGAGTAGGATCTACAATGAGCAGTTCTTC	CASSTGSRIYNEQFF	.	TRBV2	.	TRBJ2-1	15
TGTGCCAGCAGCCAAGCCTACGACGGGACTAGCGGGGAGGGGGGCCTCTACGAGCAGTACTTC	CASSQAYDGTSGEGGLYEQYF	.	TRBV4-2	TRBD2	TRBJ2-7	21
TGTGCCAGCAGCCAGACAGGGAATTACGAGCAGTACTTC	CASSQTGNYEQYF	few	TRBV28	TRBD1	TRBJ2-7	13
TGCGCCAGCAGTCGACGGACTAGCGGGAGAACGAGTAACTACGAGCAGTACTTC	CASSRRTSGRTSNYEQYF	.	TRBV4-1	TRBD2	TRBJ2-7	18
TGTGCCAGCAGTGAAGGGGGGACAGGGGAAGCTTTCTTT	CASSEGGTGEAFF	once	TRBV2	TRBD1	TRBJ1-1	13
TGTGCCAGCGTCCAGGGTAGTTGGAGCAATCAGCCCCAGCATTTT	CASVQGSWSNQPQHF	.	TRBV21-1	.	TRBJ1-5	15
TGTGCCAGCAGCTCGAGTACTGGGGCCAACGTCCTGACTTTC	CASSSSTGANVLTF	.	TRBV7-9	.	TRBJ2-6	14
TGTGCCAGCAGTTTTCCGCGAGACAAGACATGGCATTTT	CASSFPRDKTWHF	.	TRBV6-6	.	TRBJ1-5	13
TGTTCCAGCAGCTTAGACTCAGGACATACCTTCTCCTACGAGCAGTACTTC	CSSSLDSGHTFSYEQYF	.	TRBV7-9	.	TRBJ2-7	17
TGTGCCAGCAGTCCCCGCGGGGCGGTGGGGTACGGCTATGGCTACACCTTC	CASSPRGAVGYGYGYTF	.	TRBV27	.	TRBJ1-2	17
TGTGCCAGCAGCTTAGCGACAGGGGGTATCGGGGAGCTGTTTTTT	CASSLATGGIGELFF	.	TRBV11-2	TRBD1	TRBJ2-2	15
TGTGCCAGCAGTTACAGATTGAGGGAAGAGACCCAGTACTTC	CASSYRLREETQYF	.	TRBV6-6	.	TRBJ2-5	14
TGCGCCAGCAGCTTGCGGGGACAGGGATGGGATACGCAGTATTTT	CASSLRGQGWDTQYF	.	TRBV5-1	TRBD1	TRBJ2-3	15
TGTGCCAGCAGCTTAGCGCCATTACAATTAGCGGGAGGTTTAGATACGCAGTATTTT	CASSLAPLQLAGGLDTQYF	.	TRBV7-8	TRBD2	TRBJ2-3	19
TGTGCCAGTAGTTTCCGACTAGCAGACTATGGCTACACCTTC	CASSFRLADYGYTF	.	TRBV19	.	TRBJ1-2	14
TGTGCCAGCAGCTTTCTGACTAGCGGGATTAACTACGAGCAGTACTTC	CASSFLTSGINYEQYF	few	TRBV5-5	TRBD2	TRBJ2-7	16
TGCGCCAGCAGCCCGCTGGCCCTGAACACTGAAGCTTTCTTT	CASSPLALNTEAFF	once	TRBV5-1	.	TRBJ1-1	14
TGTGCCAGCAGTCCCTCGAGCACCGGGGAGCTGTTTTTT	CASSPSSTGELFF	.	TRBV27	.	TRBJ2-2	13
TGTGCCAGCAGCCAGGGGACAGGGTCGGGAAACATTCAGTACTTC	CASSQGTGSGNIQYF	.	TRBV2	TRBD1	TRBJ2-4	15
TGTGCCAGCAGCTTACAGGATGGAAGTGAAGGCTACACCTTC	CASSLQDGSEGYTF	.	TRBV7-9	.	TRBJ1-2	14